This T cell receptor (beta chain) stems from a study of T cells in localized non-small cell lung cancer. Data came from immunoSEQ multiplex PCR; TCRdb stores just in-frame clones and leaves some out. The data contain about 48,000 clones, 77% of them singletons. Unmatched junction bases numbered 3, after V lost 4 bases and J lost 3 bases. CDR1 and CDR2 (germline): SGHNT, YYREEE (reference sequence). The CDR3 is 14 residues long. The V gene is TRBV5-4, the J gene TRBJ2-7, with TRBD2 matching 11 bases. This sequence originates from a man aged 40 to 70 with stage I squamous cell lung carcinoma. The source was peripheral blood, collected before any cancer treatment. The CDR3 sequence: CASSTSGGDYEQYF. CDR3 sequence (DNA): TGTGCCAGCAGCACTAGCGGGGGAGACTACGAGCAGTACTTC.